This entry features one T cell receptor (beta chain) sequence. The data are from a study of T cell changes during pregnancy in multiple sclerosis. The repertoire was sequenced with immunoSEQ multiplex PCR; TCRdb's copy has only in-frame clones and lacks some. The table includes 45,000 to 60,000 clones, more than 85% detected once. CDR1 LNHDA and CDR2 SQIVND come from the germline V gene (reference sequence). This CDR3 is built from 15 residues. Trimming cost V 4 bases and J 2 bases; bases outside gene matches: 7. The clonotype originates from a female donor in good health, enrolled as a control in a pregnancy study. The chain employs TRBV19 and TRBJ2-5, with 7 positions matching TRBD2. The sequencing here drew on peripheral blood, taken after pregnancy. This CDR3 is CASSTSGTTQETQYF. The CDR3 DNA follows: TGTGCCAGTAGTACCTCCGGGACTACTCAAGAGACCCAGTACTTC.